This record covers a single TCR beta chain. Its antigen is still unknown. Unique molecular identifiers were added to individual cDNA molecules. TCRdb reprocessed the 5' RACE reads via MiXCR and lists one record per CDR3 protein. The sample has around 83,000 distinct CDR3 sequences; less than 15% are singletons. Germline lookup yields CDR1 SGDLS and CDR2 YYNGEE. V was shortened by 0 bases and J by 3 bases, with 3 bases between the two germline ends. The CDR3 has 12 amino acids. This sample is drawn from a study of early T cells in non-severe SARS-CoV-2 infection. Looking at the study overall: The authors sequenced bulk RNA from unsorted whole blood, leaving chains unpaired.

Overall study results and limits: VDJdb matches were skewed toward anti-spike CD8 T cell responses.

The TCR originated in an adult who was a healthcare worker with PCR-confirmed SARS-CoV-2 infection or an uninfected control (not recorded which). The chain is built from TRBV9 and TRBJ2-5, with D uncertain. The material was whole blood, obtained at baseline. The CDR3 protein is CASSVGEETQYF. Here the CDR3 DNA reads TGTGCCAGCAGCGTAGGGGAAGAGACCCAGTACTTC.